This is a list of T cell receptor beta chains from one sample in a study of radiotherapy plus CTLA-4 blockade in lung cancer. Repertoires were generated with immunoSEQ multiplex PCR, while TCRdb's copy carries only in-frame clones and drops some. The table includes tens of thousands of clones, 70% to 85% detected once. The source was peripheral blood, collected from a patient treated with radiotherapy plus ipilimumab. Every receptor here comes from a human donor with non-small cell lung cancer who had stable disease on radiotherapy plus ipilimumab. Both conserved end residues are part of each CDR3. The D gene is left open where the match is weak. Some rows mark clone size as missing; the rest say once, few, many or name a class of expanded clone.

clone_size | d_call | j_call | v_call | cdr3_nt | cdr3_aa
once | TRBD1 | TRBJ1-2 | TRBV11-2 | TGTGCCAGCAGGCCAACAACAGGGGGCGTAGGTTACTATGGCTACACCTTC | CASRPTTGGVGYYGYTF
. | TRBD1 | TRBJ1-1 | TRBV25-1 | TGTGCCAGCAGTGAATCCGGGACAGCCGTGAGCACTGAAGCTTTCTTT | CASSESGTAVSTEAFF
. | TRBD2 | TRBJ2-2 | TRBV10-3 | TGTGCCATCAGAGGGACTAGCGGGCGCAACACCGGGGAGCTGTTTTTT | CAIRGTSGRNTGELFF
. | . | TRBJ1-2 | TRBV18 | TGTGCCAGCTCACCACCGGCAGGAGGGGGTGGCTACACCTTC | CASSPPAGGGGYTF
large | . | TRBJ2-5 | TRBV6-4 | TGTGCCAGCAGTGAGGAAGGGGACTCGGGGACCCAGTACTTC | CASSEEGDSGTQYF
. | . | TRBJ1-6 | TRBV19 | TGTGCCAGTAGGGGAGGGGCAGGGGCATATAATTCACCCCTCCACTTT | CASRGGAGAYNSPLHF
. | . | TRBJ1-1 | TRBV19 | TGTGCCAGTAGGGCCCCCAAGATCGGGCGAGGCACTGAAGCTTTCTTT | CASRAPKIGRGTEAFF
. | TRBD2 | TRBJ2-1 | TRBV5-1 | TGCGCCAGCAGCCCCAGAGCCGGGACTAGCGGGAGCGAGCAGTTCTTC | CASSPRAGTSGSEQFF
once | TRBD1 | TRBJ2-7 | TRBV11-3 | TGTGCCAGCAGCTCCCGGACAGGGGGCCAAGGGTCCTACGAGCAGTACTTC | CASSSRTGGQGSYEQYF
. | . | TRBJ2-2 | TRBV9 | TGTGCCAGCTCCCGACGGAACACCGGGGAGCTGTTTTTT | CASSRRNTGELFF
few | . | TRBJ1-1 | TRBV4-1 | TGCGCCAGCAGCCAAGGCCAGGGTGCGAACACTGAAGCTTTCTTT | CASSQGQGANTEAFF
once | . | TRBJ2-7 | TRBV15 | TGTGCCACCAGCCTGGGACAGACTAGCTCCTACGAGCAGTACTTC | CATSLGQTSSYEQYF
. | . | TRBJ1-1 | TRBV5-6 | TGTGCCAGCAGCTCTAGGGAGGGCCTGAACACTGAAGCTTTCTTT | CASSSREGLNTEAFF
. | . | TRBJ2-6 | TRBV29-1 | TGCAGCGTTGAAGGTATCCCTGGGGGGGCCAACGTCCTGACTTTC | CSVEGIPGGANVLTF
. | . | TRBJ1-1 | TRBV5-1 | TGCGCCAGCAGCTCGGAGGGGGGTGAAGCTTTCTTT | CASSSEGGEAFF
. | TRBD1 | TRBJ1-1 | TRBV30 | TGTGCCTGGAACCGGGGACAGGGGAACACTGAAGCTTTCTTT | CAWNRGQGNTEAFF
. | . | TRBJ1-1 | TRBV10-3 | TGTGCCATCAGTCAGGGCACTGAAGCTTTCTTT | CAISQGTEAFF
. | TRBD1 | TRBJ2-2 | TRBV7-2 | TGTGCCAGCAGCCGTGGGACAGGGAAGGGGAACGGGGAGCTGTTTTTT | CASSRGTGKGNGELFF
. | . | TRBJ1-2 | TRBV19 | TGTGCCAGTAGTGCTTATCAGGGTTATAATGGCTACACCTTC | CASSAYQGYNGYTF
few | . | TRBJ1-4 | TRBV27 | TGTGCCAGCAGCCCATGGGGGATGGGCGAAAAACTGTTTTTT | CASSPWGMGEKLFF
. | TRBD1 | TRBJ2-5 | TRBV11-2 | TGTGCCAGCAGCTTAGGACAGGGGTTAGGAGAGACCCAGTACTTC | CASSLGQGLGETQYF
. | . | TRBJ1-4 | TRBV30 | TGTGCCCTGGCGTACAGCGGGACGACTTTTTTT | CALAYSGTTFF
. | . | TRBJ2-5 | TRBV11-2 | TGTGCCAGCAGCTTAGGCCGACTGTCCCAAGAGACCCAGTACTTC | CASSLGRLSQETQYF
. | . | TRBJ1-1 | TRBV29-1 | TGCAGCGTGAGCCGAGGAAGTGAAGCTTTCTTT | CSVSRGSEAFF
. | . | TRBJ1-4 | TRBV7-9 | TGTGCCAGCAGCTTCCGGACAGAGTATGAAAAACTGTTTTTT | CASSFRTEYEKLFF
medium-sized | . | TRBJ1-6 | TRBV4-2 | TGTGCCAGCAGCCCTAGGGCCTATAATTCACCCCTCCACTTT | CASSPRAYNSPLHF
. | TRBD1 | TRBJ1-1 | TRBV19 | TGTGCCAGTGGTGACAGGGTGATTGAAGCTTTCTTT | CASGDRVIEAFF
. | TRBD2 | TRBJ2-1 | TRBV7-9 | TGTGCCAGCAGCTACCGCGGTAGCGGGGGAAAAAATGAGCAGTTCTTC | CASSYRGSGGKNEQFF
. | . | TRBJ1-2 | TRBV14 | TGTGCCAGCAGCCCCACAGGGCTCTATGGCTACACCTTC | CASSPTGLYGYTF
. | . | TRBJ1-1 | TRBV30 | TGTGCCTGGAGTGTTAGGGGGGTGCGCGGCACTGAAGCTTTCTTT | CAWSVRGVRGTEAFF
once | TRBD1 | TRBJ2-1 | TRBV25-1 | TGTGCCAGCAGTGACTCCCGACAGGGTCTATCCTACAATGAGCAGTTCTTC | CASSDSRQGLSYNEQFF
. | . | TRBJ2-5 | TRBV2 | TGTGCCAGCACTGTTAGGGGAGAGACCCAGTACTTC | CASTVRGETQYF
. | . | TRBJ2-1 | TRBV5-1 | TGCGCCAGCAGCGTAGGGACCCGCCACTCCTACAATGAGCAGTTCTTC | CASSVGTRHSYNEQFF
. | TRBD1 | TRBJ2-2 | TRBV19 | TGTGCCAGTAAAGTTCAGGGGGCGAACACCGGGGAGCTGTTTTTT | CASKVQGANTGELFF
. | . | TRBJ2-5 | TRBV7-6 | TGTGCCAGCAGCTTAGGGGTTCCACCAAGGCCCCAGTACTTC | CASSLGVPPRPQYF
once | . | TRBJ1-1 | TRBV7-9 | TGTGCCAGCAGCCCAAAACTAAAAGAACAGGGCCCGGGCACTGAAGCTTTCTTT | CASSPKLKEQGPGTEAFF
once | TRBD2 | TRBJ2-1 | TRBV19 | TGTGCCAGTAGTGGAGGACTAGCGGGGGGCTTGAAGACCATGGAGCAGTTCTTC | CASSGGLAGGLKTMEQFF
. | . | TRBJ2-3 | TRBV10-1 | TGCGCCAGCAGTGAGTACAGGGAATACACAGATACGCAGTATTTT | CASSEYREYTDTQYF
many | . | TRBJ1-2 | TRBV13 | TGTGCCAGCAGCTCGGGACCGGGGGGGGGCTATGGCTACACCTTC | CASSSGPGGGYGYTF
. | . | TRBJ1-2 | TRBV10-2 | TGCGCCAGCAGTGAGGCGGAGGATGGCTACACCTTC | CASSEAEDGYTF
once | . | TRBJ1-1 | TRBV6-1 | TGTGCCAGCAGTGAAGACGTCGGGCTTAGGGCGGGTGAAGCTTTCTTT | CASSEDVGLRAGEAFF
. | TRBD1 | TRBJ1-1 | TRBV5-1 | TGCGCCAGCAGCCAACAGGGGGCAAGCACTGAAGCTTTCTTT | CASSQQGASTEAFF
. | . | TRBJ2-2 | TRBV28 | TGTGCCAGCAGTTTTAACCGATTCACCGGGGAGCTGTTTTTT | CASSFNRFTGELFF
. | TRBD1 | TRBJ1-2 | TRBV5-1 | TGCGCCAGCAGCCTGAGGGGACAGGATCTCTACACCTTC | CASSLRGQDLYTF
. | . | TRBJ1-6 | TRBV12-5 | TGTGCTAGTGGTTTGGTACAGGGCACTTATAATTCACCCCTCCATTTT | CASGLVQGTYNSPLHF
. | . | TRBJ2-7 | TRBV19 | TGTGCCAGTAGTATGTCCTTTCCTTACGAGCAGTACTTC | CASSMSFPYEQYF
. | TRBD1 | TRBJ1-5 | TRBV6-1 | TGTGCCAGCAGTGAAGGGGCAGGGGGCGGCAATCAGCCCCAGCATTTT | CASSEGAGGGNQPQHF
. | . | TRBJ2-2 | TRBV29-1 | TGCAGCGTTGGATCAACGAACACCGGGGAGCTGTTTTTT | CSVGSTNTGELFF